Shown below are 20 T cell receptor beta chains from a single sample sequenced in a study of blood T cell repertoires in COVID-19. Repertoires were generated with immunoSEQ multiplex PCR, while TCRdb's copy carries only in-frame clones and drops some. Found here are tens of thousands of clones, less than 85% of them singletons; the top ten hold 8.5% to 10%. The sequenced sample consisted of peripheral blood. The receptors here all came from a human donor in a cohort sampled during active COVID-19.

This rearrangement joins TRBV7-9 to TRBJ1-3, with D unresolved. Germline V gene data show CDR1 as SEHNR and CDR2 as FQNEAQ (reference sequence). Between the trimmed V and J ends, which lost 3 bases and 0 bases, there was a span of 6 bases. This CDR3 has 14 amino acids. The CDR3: CASSFWSSGNTIYF. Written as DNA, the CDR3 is TGTGCCAGCAGCTTCTGGAGCTCTGGAAACACCATATATTTT.

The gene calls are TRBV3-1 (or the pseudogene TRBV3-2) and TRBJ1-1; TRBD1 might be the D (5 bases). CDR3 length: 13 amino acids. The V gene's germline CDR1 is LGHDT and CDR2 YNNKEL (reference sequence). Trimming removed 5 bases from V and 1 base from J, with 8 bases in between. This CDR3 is CASSATGNTEAFF. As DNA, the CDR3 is TGTGCCAGCAGCGCAACAGGGAACACTGAAGCTTTCTTT.

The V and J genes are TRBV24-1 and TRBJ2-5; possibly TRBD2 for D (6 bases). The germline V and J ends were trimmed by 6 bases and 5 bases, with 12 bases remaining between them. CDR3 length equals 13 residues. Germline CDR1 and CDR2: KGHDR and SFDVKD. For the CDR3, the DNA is TGTGCCACCAGTTACCCAGGAGGGGAGACCCAGTACTTC. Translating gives CATSYPGGETQYF.

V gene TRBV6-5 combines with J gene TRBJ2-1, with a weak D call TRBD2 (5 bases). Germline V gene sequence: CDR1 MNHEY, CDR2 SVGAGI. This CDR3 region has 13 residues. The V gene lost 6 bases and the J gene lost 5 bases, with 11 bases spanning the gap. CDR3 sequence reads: CASREASNNEQFF. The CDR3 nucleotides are TGTGCCAGCAGGGAGGCGAGCAACAATGAGCAGTTCTTC.

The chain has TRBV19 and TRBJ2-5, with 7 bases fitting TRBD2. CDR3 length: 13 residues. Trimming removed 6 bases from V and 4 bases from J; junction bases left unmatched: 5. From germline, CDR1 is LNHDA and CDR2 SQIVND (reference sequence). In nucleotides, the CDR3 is TGTGCCAGTAGGAGCGGGAACGGAGAGACCCAGTACTTC. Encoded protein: CASRSGNGETQYF.

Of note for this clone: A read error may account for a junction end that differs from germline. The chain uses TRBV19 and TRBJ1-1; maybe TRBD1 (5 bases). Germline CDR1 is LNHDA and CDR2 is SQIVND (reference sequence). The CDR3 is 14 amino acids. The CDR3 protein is CASRTQSPTREVIF. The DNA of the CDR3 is TGTGCCAGTAGGACTCAGTCGCCGACCAGGGAGGTGATCTTT. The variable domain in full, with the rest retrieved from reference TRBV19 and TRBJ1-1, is DGGITQSPKYLFRKEGQNVTLSCEQNLNHDAMYWYRQDPGQGLRLIYYSQIVNDFQKGDIAEGYSVSREKKESFPLTVTSAQKNPTAFYLCASRTQSPTREVIFGQGTRLTVV.

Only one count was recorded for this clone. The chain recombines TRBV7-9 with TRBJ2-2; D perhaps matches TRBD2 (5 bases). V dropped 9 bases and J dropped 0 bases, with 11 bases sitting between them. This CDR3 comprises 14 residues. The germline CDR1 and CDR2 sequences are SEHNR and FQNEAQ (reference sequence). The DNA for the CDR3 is TGTGCCAGTGGGATCGGGGCGAACACCGGGGAGCTGTTTTTT. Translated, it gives CASGIGANTGELFF.

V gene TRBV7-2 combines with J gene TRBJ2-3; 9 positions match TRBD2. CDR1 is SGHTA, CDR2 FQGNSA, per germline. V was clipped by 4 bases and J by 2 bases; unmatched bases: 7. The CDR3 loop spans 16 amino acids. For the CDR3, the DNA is TGTGCCAGCAGCTCCGGGACTAGCACAACCACAGATACGCAGTATTTT. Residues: CASSSGTSTTTDTQYF.

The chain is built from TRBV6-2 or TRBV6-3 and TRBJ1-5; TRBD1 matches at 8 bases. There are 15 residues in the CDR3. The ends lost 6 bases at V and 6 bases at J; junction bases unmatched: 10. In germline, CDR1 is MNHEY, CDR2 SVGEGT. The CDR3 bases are TGTGCCAGCAGCCGGGGACAGGTATCAAGTCAGCCCCAGCATTTT. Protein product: CASSRGQVSSQPQHF.

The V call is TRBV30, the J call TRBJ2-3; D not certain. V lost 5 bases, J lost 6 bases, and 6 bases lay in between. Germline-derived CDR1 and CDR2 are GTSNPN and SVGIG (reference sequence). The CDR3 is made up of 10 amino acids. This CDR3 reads CAWGRDTQYF. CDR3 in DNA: TGTGCCTGGGGGCGGGATACGCAGTATTTT.

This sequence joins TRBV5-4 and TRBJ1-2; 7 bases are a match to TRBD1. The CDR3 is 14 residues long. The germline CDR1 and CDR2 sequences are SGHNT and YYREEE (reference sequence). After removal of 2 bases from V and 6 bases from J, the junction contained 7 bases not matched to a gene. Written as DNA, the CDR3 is TGTGCCAGCAGCTTAGTACAGGGGAGCGATGGCTACACCTTC. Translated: CASSLVQGSDGYTF.

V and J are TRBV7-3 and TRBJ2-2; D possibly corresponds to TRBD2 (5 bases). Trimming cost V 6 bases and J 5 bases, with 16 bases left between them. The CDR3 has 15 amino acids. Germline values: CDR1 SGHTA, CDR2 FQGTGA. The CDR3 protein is CASRELGEKTGELFF. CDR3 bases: TGTGCCAGCAGGGAGCTCGGGGAGAAGACCGGGGAGCTGTTTTTT.

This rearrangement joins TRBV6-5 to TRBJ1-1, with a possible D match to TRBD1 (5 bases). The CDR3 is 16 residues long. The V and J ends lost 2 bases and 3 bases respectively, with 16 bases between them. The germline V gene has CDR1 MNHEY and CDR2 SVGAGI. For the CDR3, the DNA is TGTGCCAGCAGTTACCGGGGGGGTCACGTCCACACTGAAGCTTTCTTT. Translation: CASSYRGGHVHTEAFF.

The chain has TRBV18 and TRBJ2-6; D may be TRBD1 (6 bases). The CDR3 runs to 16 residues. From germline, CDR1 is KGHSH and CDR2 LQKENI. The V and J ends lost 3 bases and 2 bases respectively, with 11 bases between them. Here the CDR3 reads CASSPPSGAGANVLTF. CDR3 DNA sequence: TGTGCCAGCTCACCCCCCTCAGGGGCTGGGGCCAACGTCCTGACTTTC. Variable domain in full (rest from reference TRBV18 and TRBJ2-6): NAGVMQNPRHLVRRRGQEARLRCSPMKGHSHVYWYRQLPEEGLKFMVYLQKENIIDESGMPKERFSAEFPKEGPSILRIQQVVRGDSAAYFCASSPPSGAGANVLTFGAGSRLTVL.

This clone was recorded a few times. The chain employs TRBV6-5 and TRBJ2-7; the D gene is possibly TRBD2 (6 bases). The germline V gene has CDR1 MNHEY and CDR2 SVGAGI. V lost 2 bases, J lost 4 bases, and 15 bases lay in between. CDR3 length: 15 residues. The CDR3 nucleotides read TGTGCCAGCAGTTACATGCGGCAGGGAGGTTACGAGCAGTACTTC. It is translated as CASSYMRQGGYEQYF.

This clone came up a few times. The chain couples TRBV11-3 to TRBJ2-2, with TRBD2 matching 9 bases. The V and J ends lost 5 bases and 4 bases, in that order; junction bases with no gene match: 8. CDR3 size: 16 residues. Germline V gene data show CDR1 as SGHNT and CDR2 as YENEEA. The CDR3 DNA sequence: TGTGCCAGCAGCCCCCCTAGCGGGACGGTCACCGGGGAGCTGTTTTTT. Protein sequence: CASSPPSGTVTGELFF.

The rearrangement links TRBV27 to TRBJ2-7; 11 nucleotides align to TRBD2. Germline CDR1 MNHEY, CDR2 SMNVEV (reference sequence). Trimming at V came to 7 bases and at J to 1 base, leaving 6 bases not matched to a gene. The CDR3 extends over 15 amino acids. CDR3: CASIQTSGISYEQYF. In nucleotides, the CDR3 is TGTGCCAGCATACAGACTAGCGGGATATCCTACGAGCAGTACTTC.

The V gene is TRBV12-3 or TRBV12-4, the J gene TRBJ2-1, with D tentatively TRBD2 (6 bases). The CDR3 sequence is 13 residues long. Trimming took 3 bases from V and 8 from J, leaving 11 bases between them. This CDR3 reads CASSLGGGDEQFF. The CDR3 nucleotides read TGTGCCAGCAGTTTGGGGGGAGGCGATGAGCAGTTCTTC.

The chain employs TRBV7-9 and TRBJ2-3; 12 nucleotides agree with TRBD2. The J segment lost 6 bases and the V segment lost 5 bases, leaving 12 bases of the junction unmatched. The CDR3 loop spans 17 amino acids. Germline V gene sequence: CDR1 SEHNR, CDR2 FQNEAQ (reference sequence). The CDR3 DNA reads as TGTGCCAGCAGCGGACTAGCGGGATTCGCGGCGCGGGATACGCAGTATTTT. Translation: CASSGLAGFAARDTQYF.

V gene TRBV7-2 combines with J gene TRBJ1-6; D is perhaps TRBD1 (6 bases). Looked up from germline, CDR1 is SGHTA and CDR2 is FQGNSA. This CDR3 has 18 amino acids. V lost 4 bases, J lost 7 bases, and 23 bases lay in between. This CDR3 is CASSSTWAPGGPNSPLHF. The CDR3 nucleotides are TGTGCCAGCAGCTCGACATGGGCGCCGGGGGGCCCGAATTCACCCCTCCACTTT.